The next 27 T cell receptor beta chains were all read from a single sample in a study of T cell responses to AZD1222 COVID-19 vaccine (dated by TCRdb to the early 2020s). The protocol used for the library was the immunoSEQ multiplex PCR assay. This immuneACCESS table, as held by TCRdb, lists in-frame sequences with V and J called but not all clones. Of the missing ones, under half trace to an unresolved V gene in checked studies; the others have no known cause. Recorded for this sample are 180,000 or so clones; 92% of them occurred a single time. Jointly, the top ten make up around 1.9% of the sample. The sample's time point label is to be understood as: about 28 days (+/-7) after the second vaccine dose. The source was peripheral blood, collected 28 days after the second AZD1222 dose. All receptors derive from an adult who received the AZD1222 COVID-19 vaccine.

This chain uses TRBV7-9 with TRBJ2-5, with D unclear. The CDR3 is 12 residues long. Germline-derived CDR1 and CDR2 are SEHNR and FQNEAQ (reference sequence). V gave up 1 base and J gave up 5 bases, with 5 bases separating them. As DNA, the CDR3 is TGTGCCAGCAGCTTAGACTGGGAGACCCAGTACTTC. This codes for CASSLDWETQYF. The whole variable domain, remainder taken from reference TRBV7-9 and TRBJ2-5, is DTGVSQNPRHKITKRGQNVTFRCDPISEHNRLYWYRQTLGQGPEFLTYFQNEAQLEKSRLLSDRFSAERPKGSFSTLEIQRTEQGDSAMYLCASSLDWETQYFGPGTRLLVL.

The chain employs TRBV11-2 and TRBJ2-7, with 9 bases lining up with TRBD1. The CDR3 loop spans 15 amino acids. Germline values: CDR1 SGHAT, CDR2 FQNNGV. V shed 4 bases and J 6 bases; nucleotides not matched to a gene: 10. CDR3 sequence (DNA): TGTGCCAGCAGCTCATTTAGAGGACAGGGGTTCGAGCAGTACTTC. Translated, it gives CASSSFRGQGFEQYF.

The chain uses TRBV7-9 and TRBJ1-2, with TRBD1 matching 7 bases. Germline V gene data show CDR1 as SEHNR and CDR2 as FQNEAQ (reference sequence). With V trimmed by 6 bases and J by 8 bases, 9 bases remained unmatched. The CDR3 has 13 residues. The chain's CDR3 is CASRRGTEPGYTF. In DNA form, the CDR3 reads TGTGCCAGCAGGCGAGGGACAGAACCCGGCTACACCTTC.

The J gene is TRBJ2-3, the V gene TRBV3-1 (or the pseudogene TRBV3-2); 10 bases are a match to TRBD2. The V and J ends lost 1 base and 6 bases, in that order; junction bases with no gene match: 4. The length of the CDR3 is 15 residues. In germline, CDR1 is LGHDT, CDR2 YNNKEL (reference sequence). The CDR3 DNA follows: TGTGCCAGCAGCCAAGGTCTAGCGGGAGCGGATACGCAGTATTTT. Translation: CASSQGLAGADTQYF.

The rearrangement uses TRBV19 and TRBJ2-3; D gene unclear. Germline V gene sequence: CDR1 LNHDA, CDR2 SQIVND (reference sequence). The CDR3 has 14 amino acids. The V and J ends lost 3 bases and 2 bases respectively, with 9 bases between them. The CDR3 reads CASSITFTTDTQYF. As DNA, the CDR3 is TGTGCCAGTAGTATTACATTCACCACAGATACGCAGTATTTT. Full variable domain (outside the CDR3, taken from reference TRBV19 and TRBJ2-3): DGGITQSPKYLFRKEGQNVTLSCEQNLNHDAMYWYRQDPGQGLRLIYYSQIVNDFQKGDIAEGYSVSREKKESFPLTVTSAQKNPTAFYLCASSITFTTDTQYFGPGTRLTVL.

Here the CDR3 DNA reads TGCGCCAGCAGCTTGGGGGGGACTAGCAGGGAGACCCAGTACTTC. This sequence encodes CASSLGGTSRETQYF. V and J are TRBV5-1 and TRBJ2-5; the match to TRBD2 covers 9 bases. CDR1 and CDR2 from the germline V gene are SGHRS and YFSETQ. This CDR3 spans 15 amino acids. V was pared by 0 bases and J by 5 bases, with 5 bases of the junction left unmatched.

The chain joins TRBV18 to TRBJ1-1; D unclear. The CDR3 has 13 residues. Germline-derived CDR1 and CDR2 are KGHSH and LQKENI. V lost 2 bases to trimming and J lost 1 base, with 5 bases between them. The CDR3 region has the DNA TGTGCCAGCTCACCAATCTCGAACACTGAAGCTTTCTTT. It codes for CASSPISNTEAFF.

CDR3 nucleotide sequence: TGTGCCATCAGCTCAGGAGGGAAGGACACTGAAGCTTTCTTT. It translates to CAISSGGKDTEAFF. V usage is TRBV10-3 and J usage is TRBJ1-1; D call uncertain. The V end lost 6 bases, the J end lost 3 bases, and 14 bases lay between the germline ends. CDR3 length: 14 residues. CDR1 and CDR2 from the germline V gene are ENHRY and SYGVKD.

This chain connects TRBV5-6 to TRBJ1-6; 7 bases line up with TRBD1. This CDR3 is built from 18 residues. Trimming took 4 bases from V and 9 from J; bases not matched to a gene: 19. CDR1 and CDR2 (germline): SGHDT, YYEEEE. CDR3: CASSPLGTERGNPSPLHF. The CDR3 DNA follows: TGTGCCAGCAGCCCGCTCGGGACAGAGAGGGGGAACCCTTCACCCCTCCACTTT. Filled out from reference TRBV5-6 and TRBJ1-6, the complete variable domain reads DAGVTQSPTHLIKTRGQQVTLRCSPKSGHDTVSWYQQALGQGPQFIFQYYEEEERQRGNFPDRFSGHQFPNYSSELNVNALLLGDSALYLCASSPLGTERGNPSPLHFGNGTRLTVT.

V gene TRBV29-1 combines with J gene TRBJ2-1; 8 positions match TRBD2. The CDR3 length is 15 residues. V was clipped by 3 bases and J by 0 bases; unmatched bases: 4. Germline V lookup: CDR1 SQVTM, CDR2 ANQGSEA. For the CDR3, the DNA is TGCAGCGTTGACTTAGCGGGGAGCTCCTACAATGAGCAGTTCTTC. It encodes CSVDLAGSSYNEQFF.

The chain uses TRBV2 and TRBJ2-2; 14 nucleotides match TRBD2. V trimming: 6 bases; J trimming: 1 base; junction bases outside the gene matches: 1. The CDR3 has 16 amino acids. Germline V gene data show CDR1 as SNHLY and CDR2 as FYNNEI. CDR3 residues: CASSGLAGGNTGELFF. The CDR3 DNA is TGTGCCAGCAGCGGACTAGCGGGGGGGAACACCGGGGAGCTGTTTTTT. Supplemented by reference TRBV2 and TRBJ2-2, the full variable domain reads EPEVTQTPSHQVTQMGQEVILRCVPISNHLYFYWYRQILGQKVEFLVSFYNNEISEKSEIFDDQFSVERPDGSNFTLKIRSTKLEDSAMYFCASSGLAGGNTGELFFGEGSRLTVL.

This chain joins TRBV7-2 and TRBJ1-3; 9 bases agree with TRBD1. J was trimmed by 5 bases and V by 4 bases; bases with no gene match: 9. The CDR3 is 16 amino acids. Germline CDR1 reads SGHTA; CDR2 reads FQGNSA. The CDR3 DNA sequence: TGTGCCAGCAGCTCCCGGGGGACAGGGCCCCGAAACACCATATATTTT. Its protein is CASSSRGTGPRNTIYF.

The chain employs TRBV15 and TRBJ1-3, with D hard to call. The CDR3 spans 16 residues. Germline-derived CDR1 and CDR2 are LNHNV and YYDKDF (reference sequence). The germline V and J ends were trimmed by 9 bases and 0 bases, with 18 bases remaining between them. CDR3 loop: CATSTLTPLSGNTIYF. For the CDR3, the DNA is TGTGCCACATCGACACTGACTCCACTCTCTGGAAACACCATATATTTT.

The chain has TRBV19 and TRBJ2-1; 12 positions agree with TRBD2. The CDR3 is made up of 15 amino acids. The germline CDR1 and CDR2 sequences are LNHDA and SQIVND (reference sequence). Trimming took 6 bases from V and 8 from J; bases not matched to a gene: 8. The CDR3 region has the DNA TGTGCCAGTAGGCAGGGACTAGCGGGCGGGTATGAGCAGTTCTTC. Translated: CASRQGLAGGYEQFF.

The gene calls are TRBV6-2 or TRBV6-3 and TRBJ2-2; 10 bases are shared with TRBD2. V shed 2 bases, J shed 4 bases, and the junction held 10 bases outside the gene matches. The CDR3 has 18 amino acids. The germline gives CDR1 MNHEY, CDR2 SVGEGT. Here the CDR3 reads CASSYKQRGGRGTGELFF. CDR3 coding DNA: TGTGCCAGCAGTTACAAGCAGCGGGGGGGCCGCGGCACCGGGGAGCTGTTTTTT.

The genes are TRBV5-6 and TRBJ2-5, with a weak D call TRBD1 (5 bases). Trimming pared 0 bases from V and 4 bases from J, leaving 10 bases between. This CDR3 comprises 14 residues. Germline CDR1 SGHDT, CDR2 YYEEEE. CDR3 sequence reads: CASSLGTRAETQYF. The CDR3 region has the DNA TGTGCCAGCAGCTTGGGGACACGCGCAGAGACCCAGTACTTC.

This rearrangement joins TRBV19 to TRBJ1-4; weak D call: TRBD1 (5 bases). The germline CDR1 and CDR2 sequences are LNHDA and SQIVND (reference sequence). The CDR3 consists of 15 residues. Deletions cut 4 bases from V and 5 bases from J, with 14 bases between. CDR3 nucleotide sequence: TGTGCCAGTAGTACCCCAGGGAGGATGAATGAAAAACTGTTTTTT. Its protein is CASSTPGRMNEKLFF.

The count of this clone is one. This chain links TRBV2 with TRBJ2-3; D unclear. The germline V and J ends were trimmed by 7 bases and 6 bases, with 17 bases remaining between them. The germline V gene has CDR1 SNHLY and CDR2 FYNNEI. The length of the CDR3 is 14 residues. The CDR3 DNA reads as TGTGCCAGCAAAGCTTCCCAACCCCCCGATACGCAGTATTTT. This codes for CASKASQPPDTQYF.

The J gene is TRBJ2-2, the V gene TRBV10-1; 11 bases map to TRBD2. This CDR3 has 19 amino acids. V lost 4 bases and J lost 7; bases outside the gene matches: 17. Germline CDR1 WNHNN, CDR2 SYGVQD (reference sequence). The CDR3 sequence is CASSAGTGLAGGRIGELFF. Written as DNA, the CDR3 is TGCGCCAGCAGTGCCGGGACAGGGCTAGCGGGAGGACGGATCGGGGAGCTGTTTTTT.

The J gene is TRBJ1-1, the V gene TRBV28; TRBD1 matches 10 bases. V trimming: 5 bases; J trimming: 5 bases; junction bases outside the gene matches: 8. The CDR3 extends over 15 amino acids. Per the germline V gene, CDR1 is MDHEN and CDR2 is SYDVKM. CDR3 sequence reads: CASSHKTGGYTEAFF. CDR3 coding DNA: TGTGCCAGCAGTCACAAGACAGGGGGCTATACTGAAGCTTTCTTT.

V gene TRBV7-3 combines with J gene TRBJ1-5; D gene uncertain. The CDR3 covers 13 residues. CDR1 and CDR2 from the germline V gene are SGHTA and FQGTGA. The V end lost 1 base, the J end lost 5 bases, and 6 bases lay between the germline ends. CDR3 DNA: TGTGCCAGCAGCTTAATTCAGTATCAGCCCCAGCATTTT. Its translation is CASSLIQYQPQHF.

This clone occurred once. The rearrangement uses TRBV7-9 and TRBJ2-7; 11 bases match TRBD2. V lost 2 bases, J lost 5 bases, and 11 bases stayed unmatched. The CDR3 contains 17 residues. Germline assignment: CDR1 SEHNR and CDR2 FQNEAQ (reference sequence). The CDR3 DNA reads TGTGCCAGCAGCTTAAGGCGACTAACTAGCGGGAGAGACGAGCAGTACTTC. Translation gives CASSLRRLTSGRDEQYF.

This clone was recorded once. The CDR3 DNA sequence: TGTGCCAGCTCACCATTTCCTAACACTGCAACTAATGAAAAACTGTTTTTT. Its translation is CASSPFPNTATNEKLFF. The genes are TRBV18 and TRBJ1-4; D is unclear. The ends were cut back, 2 bases at V and 0 bases at J, with 13 bases in the middle. This CDR3 has 17 amino acids. Germline CDR1 KGHSH, CDR2 LQKENI.

The chain combines TRBV5-1 with TRBJ2-7, with TRBD2 matching over 10 bases. J was trimmed by 0 bases and V by 0 bases; bases with no gene match: 6. Per the germline V gene, CDR1 is SGHRS and CDR2 is YFSETQ. The CDR3 sequence is 17 residues long. CDR3 region: CASSLARTSGYSYEQYF. The DNA for the CDR3 is TGCGCCAGCAGCTTGGCTAGGACTAGCGGTTACTCCTACGAGCAGTACTTC.

This rearrangement joins TRBV7-2 to TRBJ1-1; 7 bases align to TRBD1. The trim removed 4 bases at V and 4 bases at J, leaving 6 bases unmatched. The CDR3 length is 14 residues. Germline V CDR1 and CDR2: SGHTA, FQGNSA. In nucleotides, the CDR3 is TGTGCCAGCAGCTACCAGGGGGATGGCACTGAAGCTTTCTTT. Translating it yields CASSYQGDGTEAFF.

V and J are TRBV3-1 (or the pseudogene TRBV3-2) and TRBJ1-1, with a weak D call TRBD1 (5 bases). This CDR3 contains 13 residues. Trimming removed 4 bases at V and 5 bases at J, with 11 bases between. Germline V gene sequence: CDR1 LGHDT, CDR2 YNNKEL (reference sequence). For the CDR3, the DNA is TGTGCCAGCAGCCTCACGCAGGGAACTGAAGCTTTCTTT. It specifies CASSLTQGTEAFF.

The chain is built from TRBV5-1 and TRBJ1-1; TRBD1 is a possible D gene (6 bases). Germline CDR1 is SGHRS and CDR2 is YFSETQ. V was cut by 4 bases and J by 1 base, with 11 bases left in between. The CDR3 has 14 residues. CDR3 sequence: CASSPQQGNTEAFF. The CDR3 DNA reads as TGCGCCAGCAGCCCGCAACAGGGGAACACTGAAGCTTTCTTT.